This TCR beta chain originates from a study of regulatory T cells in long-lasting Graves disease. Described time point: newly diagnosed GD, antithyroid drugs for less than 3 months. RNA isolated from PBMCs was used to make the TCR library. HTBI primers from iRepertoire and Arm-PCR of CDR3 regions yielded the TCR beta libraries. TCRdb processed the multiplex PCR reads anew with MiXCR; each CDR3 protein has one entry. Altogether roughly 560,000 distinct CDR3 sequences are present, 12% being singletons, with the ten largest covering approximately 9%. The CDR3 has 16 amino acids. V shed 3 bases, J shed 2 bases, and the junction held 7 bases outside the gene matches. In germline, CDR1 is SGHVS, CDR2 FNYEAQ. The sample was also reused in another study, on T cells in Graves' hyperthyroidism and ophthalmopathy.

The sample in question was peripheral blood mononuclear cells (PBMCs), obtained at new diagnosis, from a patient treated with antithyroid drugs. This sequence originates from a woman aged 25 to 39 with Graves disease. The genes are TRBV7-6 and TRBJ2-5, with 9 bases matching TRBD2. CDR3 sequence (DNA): TGTGCCAGCAGCTTGAGACTAGCGGAGCTACAAGAGACCCAGTACTTC. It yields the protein CASSLRLAELQETQYF.